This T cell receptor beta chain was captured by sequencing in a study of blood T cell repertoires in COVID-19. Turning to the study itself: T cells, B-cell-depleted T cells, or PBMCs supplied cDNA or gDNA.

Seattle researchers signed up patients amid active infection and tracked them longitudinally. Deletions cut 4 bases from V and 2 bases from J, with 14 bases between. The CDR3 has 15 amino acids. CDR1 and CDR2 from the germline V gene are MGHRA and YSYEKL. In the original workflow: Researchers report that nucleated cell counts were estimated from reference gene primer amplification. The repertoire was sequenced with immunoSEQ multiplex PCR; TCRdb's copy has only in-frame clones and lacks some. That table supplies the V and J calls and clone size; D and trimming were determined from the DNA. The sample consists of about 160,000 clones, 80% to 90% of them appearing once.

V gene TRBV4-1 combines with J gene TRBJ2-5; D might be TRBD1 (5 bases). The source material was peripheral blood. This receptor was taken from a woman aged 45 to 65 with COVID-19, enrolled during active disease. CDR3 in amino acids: CASSPTAFQQETQYF. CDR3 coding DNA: TGCGCCAGCAGCCCGACAGCGTTTCAACAAGAGACCCAGTACTTC.